This TCR beta chain comes out of a study of neoadjuvant anti-PD-1 for oral cavity cancer. Study context: Patients without progression received a fourth nivolumab dose around day 43, then surgical resection on days 50-56.

Study-level findings and limits: Pretreatment Treg/Th17 ratio correlated inversely with post-treatment tumor clonality.

A note on this clone: The antigen remains undetermined.

The data were produced by immunoSEQ multiplex PCR, yet TCRdb's version contains in-frame clones alone and is incomplete. The sample consists of around 81,000 clones, less than 85% of them appearing once. The CDR3 length is 14 residues. V lost 2 bases to trimming and J lost 2 bases, with 10 bases between them. In germline, CDR1 is SGHAT, CDR2 FQNNGV. The patients had HPV-negative, locally advanced oral cavity squamous cell carcinoma. The source was PBMCs, collected before nivolumab (anti-PD-1) treatment. The V call is TRBV11-2, the J call TRBJ2-7; D not certain. The TCR comes from a person aged 40 to 85 with oral cavity squamous cell carcinoma. The CDR3 here is CASSLNDPPYEQYF. CDR3 sequence (DNA): TGTGCCAGCAGCTTAAATGATCCACCCTACGAGCAGTACTTC.